This TCR beta chain was found in a study of blood T cell repertoires in COVID-19. Study as a whole: Whether acute or convalescent, the COVID-19 samples came from the United States, Italy and Spain.

Generated by immunoSEQ multiplex PCR, the TCRdb table keeps only in-frame clones and is missing some. Seen here are about 85,000 clones, around 81% observed once, and the top ten hold around 6.5%. The V gene's germline CDR1 is ENHRY and CDR2 SYGVKD. With V trimmed by 0 bases and J by 4 bases, 7 bases remained unmatched. This CDR3 contains 17 residues. The specimen was peripheral blood. This chain uses TRBV10-3 with TRBJ2-5, with TRBD2 matching over 11 bases. The sequence came from a man aged 55 to 69 with acute or convalescent COVID-19. The CDR3 sequence: CAISESDSGGAGETQYF. For the CDR3, the DNA is TGTGCCATCAGTGAGTCCGATAGCGGGGGGGCCGGAGAGACCCAGTACTTC.